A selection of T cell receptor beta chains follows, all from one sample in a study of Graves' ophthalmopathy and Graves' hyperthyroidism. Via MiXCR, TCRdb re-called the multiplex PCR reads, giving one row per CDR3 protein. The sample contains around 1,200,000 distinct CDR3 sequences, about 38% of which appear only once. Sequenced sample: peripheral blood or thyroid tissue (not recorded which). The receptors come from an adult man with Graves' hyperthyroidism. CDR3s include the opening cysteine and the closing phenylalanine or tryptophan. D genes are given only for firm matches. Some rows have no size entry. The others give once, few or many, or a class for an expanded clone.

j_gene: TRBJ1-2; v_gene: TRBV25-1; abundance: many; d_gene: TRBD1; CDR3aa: CASGTGFDYGYTF; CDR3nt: TGTGCCAGTGGGACAGGCTTTGACTATGGCTACACCTTC
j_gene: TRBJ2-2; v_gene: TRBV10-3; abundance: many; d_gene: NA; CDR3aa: CAISESRQGGTVNTGELFF; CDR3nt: TGTGCCATCAGTGAGTCGAGGCAGGGAGGGACAGTCAACACCGGGGAGCTGTTTTTT
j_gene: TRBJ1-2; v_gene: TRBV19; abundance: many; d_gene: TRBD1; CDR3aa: CASSEFGDRNYGYTF; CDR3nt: TGTGCCAGTAGTGAGTTCGGGGACAGAAACTATGGCTACACCTTC
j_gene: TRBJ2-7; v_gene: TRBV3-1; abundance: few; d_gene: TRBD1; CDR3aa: CASSLVDRGRNEQYF; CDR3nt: TGTGCCAGCAGCCTAGTGGACAGGGGGAGGAACGAGCAGTACTTC
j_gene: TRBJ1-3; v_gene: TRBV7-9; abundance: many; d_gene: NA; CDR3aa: CASSFPHSGNTIYF; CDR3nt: TGTGCCAGCAGCTTTCCACACTCTGGAAACACCATATATTTT
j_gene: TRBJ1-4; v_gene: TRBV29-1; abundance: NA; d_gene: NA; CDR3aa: CSVEGGTVYEQYFGLGLFF; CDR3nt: NA
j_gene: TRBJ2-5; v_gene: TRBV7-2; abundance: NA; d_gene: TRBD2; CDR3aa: CASSSTSGGTQYF; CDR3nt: TGTGCCAGCAGCTCGACTAGCGGGGGGACCCAGTACTTC
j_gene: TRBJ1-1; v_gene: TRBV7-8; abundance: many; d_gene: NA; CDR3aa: CASSLANRRMNTEAFF; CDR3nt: TGTGCCAGCAGCTTAGCGAATCGGCGAATGAACACTGAAGCTTTCTTT
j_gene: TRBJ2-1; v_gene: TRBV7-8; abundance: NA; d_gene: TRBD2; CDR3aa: CASSTLAGGSYNEQFF; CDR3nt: TGTGCCAGCAGCACCCTAGCGGGGGGTTCCTACAATGAGCAGTTCTTC
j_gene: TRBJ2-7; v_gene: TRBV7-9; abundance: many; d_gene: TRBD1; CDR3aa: CASSLGRGSEQYF; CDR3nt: TGTGCCAGCAGCTTAGGCAGGGGGAGCGAGCAGTACTTC
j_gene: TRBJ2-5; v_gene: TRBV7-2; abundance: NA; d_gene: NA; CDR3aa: CASTPWAGRQETQYF; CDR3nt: TGTGCCAGCACCCCTTGGGCGGGAAGGCAAGAGACCCAGTACTTC
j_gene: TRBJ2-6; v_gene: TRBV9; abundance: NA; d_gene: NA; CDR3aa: CASSVVGTLGANVLTF; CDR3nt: TGTGCCAGCAGCGTAGTTGGGACTCTCGGGGCCAACGTCCTGACTTTC
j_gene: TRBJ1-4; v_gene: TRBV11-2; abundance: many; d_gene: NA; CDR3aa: CASSLGLLTELFF; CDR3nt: TGTGCCAGCAGCTTAGGTCTCCTTACGGAACTGTTTTTT
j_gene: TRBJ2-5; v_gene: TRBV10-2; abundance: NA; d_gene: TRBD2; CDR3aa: CASSAGLAGGGTQYF; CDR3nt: TGCGCCAGCAGTGCCGGACTAGCGGGAGGGGGGACCCAGTACTTC
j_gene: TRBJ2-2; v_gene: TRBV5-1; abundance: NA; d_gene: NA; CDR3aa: CANSEYSFTGELFF; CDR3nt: TGCGCCAACAGCGAATACTCCTTCACCGGGGAGCTGTTTTTT
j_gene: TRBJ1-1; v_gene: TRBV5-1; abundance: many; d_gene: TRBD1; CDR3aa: CASSPDRGGHTEAFF; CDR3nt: TGCGCCAGCAGCCCAGACAGGGGAGGGCACACTGAAGCTTTCTTT
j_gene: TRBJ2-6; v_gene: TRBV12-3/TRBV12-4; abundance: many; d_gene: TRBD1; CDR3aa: CASSTTGRDVLTF; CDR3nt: TGTGCCAGCAGCACGACAGGGAGAGACGTCCTGACTTTC
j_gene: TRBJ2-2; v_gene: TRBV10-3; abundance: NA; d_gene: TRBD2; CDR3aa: CAISEGLAGPPNTGELFF; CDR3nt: TGTGCCATCAGCGAGGGACTAGCGGGGCCCCCGAACACCGGGGAGCTGTTTTTT
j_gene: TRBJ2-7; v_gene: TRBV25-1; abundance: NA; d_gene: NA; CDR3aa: CSVSGSAPYEQYF; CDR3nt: TGCAGCGTCTCCGGCAGTGCCCCCTACGAGCAGTACTTC
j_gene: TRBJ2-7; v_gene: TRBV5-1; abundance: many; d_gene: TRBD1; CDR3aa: CASSQDRDSNFREQYF; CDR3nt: TGCGCCAGCAGCCAAGACCGGGACAGTAACTTTCGCGAGCAGTACTTC
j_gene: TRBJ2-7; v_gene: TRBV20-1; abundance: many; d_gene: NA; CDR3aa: CSALPGSRYEQYF; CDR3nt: TGCAGTGCTCTCCCGGGATCCCGCTACGAGCAGTACTTC
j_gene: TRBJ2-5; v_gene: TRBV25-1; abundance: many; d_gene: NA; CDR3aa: CASSERGQLQTQYF; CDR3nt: TGTGCCAGCAGTGAGAGAGGACAGTTGCAGACCCAGTACTTC
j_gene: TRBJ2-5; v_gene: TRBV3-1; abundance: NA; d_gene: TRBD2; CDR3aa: CASRKLAIQETQYF; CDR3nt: TGTGCCAGCAGAAAACTAGCGATTCAAGAGACCCAGTACTTC
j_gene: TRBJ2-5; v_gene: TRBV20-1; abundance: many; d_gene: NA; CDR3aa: CSAPDFVRRETQYF; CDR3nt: TGCAGTGCGCCCGATTTCGTTCGTCGGGAGACCCAGTACTTC
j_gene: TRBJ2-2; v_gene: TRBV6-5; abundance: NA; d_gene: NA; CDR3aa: CASSFRSQGNTGELFF; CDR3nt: TGTGCCAGCAGTTTCCGCAGCCAGGGGAACACCGGGGAGCTGTTTTTT
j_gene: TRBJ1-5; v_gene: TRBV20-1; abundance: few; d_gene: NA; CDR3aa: CSARDYHRASEQPQHF; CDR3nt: TGCAGTGCTAGAGATTACCACAGGGCTTCAGAGCAGCCCCAGCATTTT
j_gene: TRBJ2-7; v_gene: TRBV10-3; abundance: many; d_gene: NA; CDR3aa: CAISKGLQTYEQYF; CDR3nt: TGTGCCATCAGTAAAGGACTGCAAACCTACGAGCAGTACTTC
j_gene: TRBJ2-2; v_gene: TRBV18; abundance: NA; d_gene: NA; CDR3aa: CASSPGKAAWGTGELFF; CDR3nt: TGTGCCAGCTCCCCTGGGAAGGCGGCCTGGGGCACCGGGGAGCTGTTTTTT
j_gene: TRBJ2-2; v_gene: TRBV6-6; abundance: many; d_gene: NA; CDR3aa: CASSYPLGGELFF; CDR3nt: TGTGCCAGCAGTTACCCTCTTGGCGGGGAGCTGTTTTTT
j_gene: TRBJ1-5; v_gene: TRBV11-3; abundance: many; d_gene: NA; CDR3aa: CASSARKSNQPQHF; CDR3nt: TGTGCCAGCTCCGCCCGAAAGAGCAATCAGCCCCAGCATTTT
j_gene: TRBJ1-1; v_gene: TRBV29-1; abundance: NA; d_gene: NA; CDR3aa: CSVDAGINYGYSEAFF; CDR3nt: TGCAGCGTTGATGCAGGAATTAACTATGGCTATTCTGAAGCTTTCTTT
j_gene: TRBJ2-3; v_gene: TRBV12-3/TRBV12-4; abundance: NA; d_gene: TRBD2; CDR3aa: CASRGLAASTDTQYF; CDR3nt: TGTGCCAGCAGGGGACTAGCGGCAAGCACAGATACGCAGTATTTT
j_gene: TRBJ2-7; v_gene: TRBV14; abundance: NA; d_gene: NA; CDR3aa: CASSQDGHLTSYEQYF; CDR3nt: TGTGCCAGCAGCCAAGATGGACATCTCACCTCCTACGAGCAGTACTTC
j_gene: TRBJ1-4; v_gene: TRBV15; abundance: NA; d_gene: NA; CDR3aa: CASSQEGTLREKLFF; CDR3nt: TGTGCCAGCAGTCAAGAGGGTACCCTGAGGGAAAAACTGTTTTTT
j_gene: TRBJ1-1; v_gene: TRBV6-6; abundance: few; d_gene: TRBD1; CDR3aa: CASSLQGAGNTEAFF; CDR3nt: TGTGCCAGCAGTTTACAGGGGGCCGGGAACACTGAAGCTTTCTTT
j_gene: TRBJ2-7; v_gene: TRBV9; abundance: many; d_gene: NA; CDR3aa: CASSPWGYQDPEQYF; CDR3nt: TGTGCCAGCAGCCCATGGGGGTACCAAGACCCCGAGCAGTACTTC
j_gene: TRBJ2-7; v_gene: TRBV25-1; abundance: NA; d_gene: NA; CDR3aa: CASSEFPGRATYEQYF; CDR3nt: TGTGCCAGCAGTGAATTCCCGGGGCGGGCCACCTACGAGCAGTACTTC
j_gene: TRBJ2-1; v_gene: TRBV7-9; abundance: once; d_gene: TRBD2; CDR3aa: CASSLLTGGLGEQFF; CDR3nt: TGTGCCAGCAGCTTACTAACGGGGGGGCTCGGTGAGCAGTTCTTC
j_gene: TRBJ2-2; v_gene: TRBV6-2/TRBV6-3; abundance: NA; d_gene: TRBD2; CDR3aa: CASSYSISGVNTGELFF; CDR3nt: TGTGCCAGCAGTTACTCGATCAGCGGGGTAAACACCGGGGAGCTGTTTTTT
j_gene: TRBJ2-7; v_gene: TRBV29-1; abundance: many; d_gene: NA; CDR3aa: CSVELQDKIYEQYF; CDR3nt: TGCAGCGTTGAATTACAGGACAAAATCTACGAGCAGTACTTC
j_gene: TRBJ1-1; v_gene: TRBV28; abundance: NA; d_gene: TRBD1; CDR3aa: CASSLGGDRGLTEAFF; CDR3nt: TGTGCCAGCAGTCTCGGGGGGGACAGGGGGCTCACTGAAGCTTTCTTT
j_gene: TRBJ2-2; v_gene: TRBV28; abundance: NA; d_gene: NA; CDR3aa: CASRGSGTGELFF; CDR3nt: TGTGCCAGCAGGGGTAGTGGTACCGGGGAGCTGTTTTTT